The subject of this entry is one T cell receptor (beta chain). These data come from a study of T cell repertoires in cytomegalovirus infection. V was shortened by 3 bases and J by 8 bases, with 10 bases between the two germline ends. Germline values: CDR1 SEHNR, CDR2 FQNEAQ (reference sequence). This CDR3 comprises 12 residues. TCRdb reanalysed the reads using MiXCR and keeps one entry per CDR3 protein. The table lists a few hundred thousand distinct CDR3 sequences, over 15% of them singletons, with more than 45% in the top ten. The genes are TRBV7-9 and TRBJ1-2; no clear D. Sequencing was carried out using CD8+ T cells from PBMCs. The sequence was collected from a human donor in good health (CMV status not recorded). Some clones in this sample may be carry-over from other donors' samples. In DNA, the CDR3 is TGTGCCAGCAGCTTGGGGTGGCAAGGCTACACCTTC. Protein product: CASSLGWQGYTF.